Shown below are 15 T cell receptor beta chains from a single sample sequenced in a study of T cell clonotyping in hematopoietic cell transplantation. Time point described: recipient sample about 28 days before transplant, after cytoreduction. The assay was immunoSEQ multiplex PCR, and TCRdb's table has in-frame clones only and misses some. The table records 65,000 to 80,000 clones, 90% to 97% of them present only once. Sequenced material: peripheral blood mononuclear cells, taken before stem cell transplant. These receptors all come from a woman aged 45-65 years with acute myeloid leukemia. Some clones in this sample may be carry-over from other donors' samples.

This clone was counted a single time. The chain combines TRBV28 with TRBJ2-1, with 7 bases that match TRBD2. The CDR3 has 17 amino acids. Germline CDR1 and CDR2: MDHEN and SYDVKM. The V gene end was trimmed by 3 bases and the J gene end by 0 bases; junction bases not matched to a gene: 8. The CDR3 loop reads CASSFLSSGSSYNEQFF. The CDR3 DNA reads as TGTGCCAGCAGTTTTCTTTCTAGCGGCTCCTCCTACAATGAGCAGTTCTTC.

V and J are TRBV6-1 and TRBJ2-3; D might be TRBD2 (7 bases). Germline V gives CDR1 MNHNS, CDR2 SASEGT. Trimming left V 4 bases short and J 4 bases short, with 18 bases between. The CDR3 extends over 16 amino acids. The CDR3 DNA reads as TGTGCCAGCAGTGTCAGTAGGGGGGGGCGGCCAGATACGCAGTATTTT. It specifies CASSVSRGGRPDTQYF.

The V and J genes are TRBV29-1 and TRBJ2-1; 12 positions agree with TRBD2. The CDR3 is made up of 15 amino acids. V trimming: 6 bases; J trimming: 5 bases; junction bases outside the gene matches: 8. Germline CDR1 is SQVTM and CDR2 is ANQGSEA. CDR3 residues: CSVARLAGADNEQFF. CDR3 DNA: TGCAGCGTGGCCCGACTAGCGGGAGCCGACAATGAGCAGTTCTTC.

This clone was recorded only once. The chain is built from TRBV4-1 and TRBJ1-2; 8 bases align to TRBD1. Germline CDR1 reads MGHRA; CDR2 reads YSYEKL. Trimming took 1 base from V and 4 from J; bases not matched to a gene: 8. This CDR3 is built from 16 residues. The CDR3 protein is CASSQGQGAWGYGYTF. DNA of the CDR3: TGCGCCAGCAGCCAAGGGCAGGGGGCGTGGGGCTATGGCTACACCTTC.

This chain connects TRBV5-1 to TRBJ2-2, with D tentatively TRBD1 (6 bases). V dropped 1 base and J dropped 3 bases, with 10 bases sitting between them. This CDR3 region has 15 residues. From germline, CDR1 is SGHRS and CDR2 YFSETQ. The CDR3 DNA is TGCGCCAGCAGCTTGTTACAGGGAGACACCGGGGAGCTGTTTTTT. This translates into CASSLLQGDTGELFF.

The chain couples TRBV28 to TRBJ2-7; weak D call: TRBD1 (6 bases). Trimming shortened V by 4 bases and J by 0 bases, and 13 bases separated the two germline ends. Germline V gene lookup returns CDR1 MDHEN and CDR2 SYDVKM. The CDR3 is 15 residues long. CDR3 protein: CASSSGHTYSYEQYF. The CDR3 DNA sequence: TGTGCCAGCAGTTCGGGACACACTTACTCCTACGAGCAGTACTTC.

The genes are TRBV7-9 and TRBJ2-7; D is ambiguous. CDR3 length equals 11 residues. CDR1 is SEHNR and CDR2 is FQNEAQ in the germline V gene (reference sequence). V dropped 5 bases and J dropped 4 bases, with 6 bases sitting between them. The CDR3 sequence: CASSVSYEQYF. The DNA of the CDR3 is TGTGCCAGCAGCGTTTCATACGAGCAGTACTTC. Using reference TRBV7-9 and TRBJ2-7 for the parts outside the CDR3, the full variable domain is DTGVSQNPRHKITKRGQNVTFRCDPISEHNRLYWYRQTLGQGPEFLTYFQNEAQLEKSRLLSDRFSAERPKGSFSTLEIQRTEQGDSAMYLCASSVSYEQYFGPGTRLTVT.

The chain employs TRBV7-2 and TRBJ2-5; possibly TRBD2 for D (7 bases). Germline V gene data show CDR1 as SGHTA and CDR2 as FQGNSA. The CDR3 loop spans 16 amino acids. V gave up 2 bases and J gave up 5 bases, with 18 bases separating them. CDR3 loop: CASSLLRGAGGETQYF. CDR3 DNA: TGTGCCAGCAGCTTACTACGGGGGGCTGGAGGGGAGACCCAGTACTTC.

Written as DNA, the CDR3 is TGCGCCAGCAGCGCCCGGACAGTCCAAGAGACCCAGTACTTC. Amino acids: CASSARTVQETQYF. The rearrangement links TRBV4-1 to TRBJ2-5, with D possibly TRBD1 on 6 matching bases. The germline CDR1 and CDR2 sequences are MGHRA and YSYEKL. CDR3 length equals 14 residues. The V gene lost 5 bases and the J gene lost 1 base, with 11 bases spanning the gap.

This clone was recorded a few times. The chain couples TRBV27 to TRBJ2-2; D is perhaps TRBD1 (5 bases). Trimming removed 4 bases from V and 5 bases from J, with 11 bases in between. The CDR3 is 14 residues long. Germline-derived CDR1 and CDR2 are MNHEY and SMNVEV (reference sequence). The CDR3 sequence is CASSYRGGTGELFF. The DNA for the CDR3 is TGTGCCAGCAGTTATAGGGGTGGAACCGGGGAGCTGTTTTTT.

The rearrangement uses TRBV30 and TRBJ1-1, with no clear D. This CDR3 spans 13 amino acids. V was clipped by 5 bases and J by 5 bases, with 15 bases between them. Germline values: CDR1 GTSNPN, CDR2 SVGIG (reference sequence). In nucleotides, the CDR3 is TGTGCCTGGGAGTCGATCGCGAATACTGAAGCTTTCTTT. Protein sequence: CAWESIANTEAFF.

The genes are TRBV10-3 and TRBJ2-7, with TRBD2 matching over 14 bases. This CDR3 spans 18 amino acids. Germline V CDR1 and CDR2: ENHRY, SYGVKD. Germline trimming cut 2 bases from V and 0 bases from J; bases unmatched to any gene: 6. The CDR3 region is CAISEEGLAGESSYEQYF. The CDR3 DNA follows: TGTGCCATCAGTGAGGAGGGACTAGCGGGAGAGAGCTCCTACGAGCAGTACTTC.

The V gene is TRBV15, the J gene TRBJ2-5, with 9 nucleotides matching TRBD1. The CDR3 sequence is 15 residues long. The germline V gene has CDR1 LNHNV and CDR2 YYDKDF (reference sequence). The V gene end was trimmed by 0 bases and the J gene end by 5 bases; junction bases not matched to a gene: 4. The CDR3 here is CATSRDRDRVETQYF. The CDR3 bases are TGTGCCACCAGCAGAGACCGGGACAGGGTGGAGACCCAGTACTTC. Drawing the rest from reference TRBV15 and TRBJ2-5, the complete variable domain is DAMVIQNPRYQVTQFGKPVTLSCSQTLNHNVMYWYQQKSSQAPKLLFHYYDKDFNNEADTPDNFQSRRPNTSFCFLDIRSPGLGDTAMYLCATSRDRDRVETQYFGPGTRLLVL.

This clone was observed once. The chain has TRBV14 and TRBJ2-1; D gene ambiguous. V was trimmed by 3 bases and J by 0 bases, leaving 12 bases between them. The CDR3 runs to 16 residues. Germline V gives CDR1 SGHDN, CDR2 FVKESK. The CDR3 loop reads CASSHTTKSSYNEQFF. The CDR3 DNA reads TGTGCCAGCAGCCACACCACCAAGAGCTCCTACAATGAGCAGTTCTTC.

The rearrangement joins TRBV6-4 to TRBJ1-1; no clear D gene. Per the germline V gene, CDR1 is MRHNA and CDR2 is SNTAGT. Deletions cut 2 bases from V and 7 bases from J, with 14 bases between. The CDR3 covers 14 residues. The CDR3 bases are TGTGCCAGCAGTGACGGGTTTGCCTCAAATGAAGCTTTCTTT. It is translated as CASSDGFASNEAFF.